This T cell receptor (beta chain) appears in the sequencing data of a study of T cell changes during pregnancy in multiple sclerosis. TCRdb keeps only in-frame clones here, not all; method: immunoSEQ multiplex PCR. The sample has about 75,000 clones; around nine tenths are singletons. V was trimmed by 3 bases and J by 5 bases, leaving 13 bases between them. The germline V gene has CDR1 KGHSH and CDR2 LQKENI. The CDR3 length is 14 residues. This material consisted of CD4+ T cells from peripheral blood mononuclear cells, taken before pregnancy. This chain uses TRBV18 with TRBJ1-1; D ambiguous. This TCR was recovered from a female donor with multiple sclerosis, enrolled in a pregnancy study. CDR3 nucleotide sequence: TGTGCCAGCTCACCTTACAAGGGAGGTACTGAAGCTTTCTTT. This gives the protein CASSPYKGGTEAFF.